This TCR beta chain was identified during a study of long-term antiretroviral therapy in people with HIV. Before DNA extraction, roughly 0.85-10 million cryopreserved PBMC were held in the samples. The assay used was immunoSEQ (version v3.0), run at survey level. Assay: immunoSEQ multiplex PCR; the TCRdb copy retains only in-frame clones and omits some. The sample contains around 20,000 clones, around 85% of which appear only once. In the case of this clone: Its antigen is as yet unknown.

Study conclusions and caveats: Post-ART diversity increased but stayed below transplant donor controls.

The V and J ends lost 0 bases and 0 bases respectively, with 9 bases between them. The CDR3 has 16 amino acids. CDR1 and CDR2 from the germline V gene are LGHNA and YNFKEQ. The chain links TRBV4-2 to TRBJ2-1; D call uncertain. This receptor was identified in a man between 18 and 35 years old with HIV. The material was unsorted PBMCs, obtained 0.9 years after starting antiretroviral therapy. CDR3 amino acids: CASSQETPDSYNEQFF. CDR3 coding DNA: TGTGCCAGCAGCCAAGAGACCCCCGACTCCTACAATGAGCAGTTCTTC.